These 6 T cell receptor beta chains came from one sample sequenced in a study of cytomegalovirus exposure and HLA in healthy donors. Primers: 60 Vbeta forward and 13 Jbeta reverse. Measured with immunoSEQ multiplex PCR; TCRdb has only the in-frame clones, and not every one. The table has around 280,000 clones, roughly 89% seen once. The material sequenced was PBMCs. Receptors originate from a woman younger than 30 in good health and CMV-seronegative.

J is TRBJ1-1 and V is TRBV29-1; TRBD1 matches at 7 bases. Trimming removed 6 bases from V and 1 base from J; junction bases left unmatched: 8. This CDR3 is 14 amino acids long. Germline CDR1 and CDR2: SQVTM and ANQGSEA. The DNA of the CDR3 is TGCAGCGTCGGGAAAGGACAGGCGAACACTGAAGCTTTCTTT. It is translated as CSVGKGQANTEAFF.

The V gene is TRBV2, the J gene TRBJ1-5; 8 nucleotides agree with TRBD1. CDR3 length: 20 residues. The V and J ends lost 6 bases and 0 bases, in that order; junction bases with no gene match: 19. Germline V gives CDR1 SNHLY, CDR2 FYNNEI. The chain's CDR3 is CASRTRAPGTGFYSNQPQHF. DNA for the CDR3: TGTGCCAGCAGGACCCGGGCGCCGGGGACAGGCTTCTATAGCAATCAGCCCCAGCATTTT.

The chain combines TRBV7-6 with TRBJ1-4; 10 bases map to TRBD1. Trimming took 3 bases from V and 4 from J; bases not matched to a gene: 2. The CDR3 contains 15 residues. CDR1 and CDR2 (germline): SGHVS, FNYEAQ. CDR3 in DNA: TGTGCCAGCAGCTTGGGACAGGGGTATAATGAAAAACTGTTTTTT. It codes for CASSLGQGYNEKLFF.

The V call is TRBV2, the J call TRBJ1-6, with 9 bases lining up with TRBD1. This CDR3 has 15 amino acids. CDR1 and CDR2 from the germline V gene are SNHLY and FYNNEI. V lost 6 bases, J lost 13 bases, and 13 bases stayed unmatched. The CDR3 reads CASRTVPGQGSPLHF. The CDR3 DNA reads TGTGCCAGCAGGACGGTACCGGGACAGGGTAGTCCCCTCCACTTT.

The chain links TRBV19 to TRBJ2-1; 7 bases line up with TRBD2. After removal of 3 bases from V and 7 bases from J, the junction contained 9 bases not matched to a gene. The CDR3 has 15 residues. Per the germline V gene, CDR1 is LNHDA and CDR2 is SQIVND (reference sequence). The CDR3 sequence is CASSIPERGVNEQFF. CDR3 in DNA: TGTGCCAGTAGTATCCCCGAACGGGGGGTAAATGAGCAGTTCTTC.

The rearrangement uses TRBV5-4 and TRBJ2-5, with unresolved D. The germline CDR1 and CDR2 sequences are SGHNT and YYREEE (reference sequence). This CDR3 is built from 14 residues. The V end lost 1 base, the J end lost 5 bases, and 12 bases lay between the germline ends. The CDR3 bases are TGTGCCAGCAGCTTGTGGGCTGGGCCGGAGACCCAGTACTTC. Its translation: CASSLWAGPETQYF.